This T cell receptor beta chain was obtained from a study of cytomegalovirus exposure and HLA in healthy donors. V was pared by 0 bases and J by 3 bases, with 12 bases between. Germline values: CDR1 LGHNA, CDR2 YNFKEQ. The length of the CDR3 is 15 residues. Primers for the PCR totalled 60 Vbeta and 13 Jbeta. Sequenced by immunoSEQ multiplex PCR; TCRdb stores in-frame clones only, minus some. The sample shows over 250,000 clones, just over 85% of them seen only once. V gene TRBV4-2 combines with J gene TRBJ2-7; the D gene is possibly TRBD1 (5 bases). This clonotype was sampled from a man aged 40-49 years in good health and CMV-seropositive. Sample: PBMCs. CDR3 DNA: TGTGCCAGCAGCCAAGATCTAAGTACAGGCTACGAGCAGTACTTC. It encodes CASSQDLSTGYEQYF.